Below are 5 T cell receptor beta chains sequenced from a single sample in a study of OX40 agonist ivuxolimab in advanced cancers. Measured with immunoSEQ multiplex PCR; TCRdb has only the in-frame clones, and not every one. In the table there are about 73,000 clones, approximately 79% of which are singletons. Sample: CD4+ or CD8+ T cells sorted from blood, taken in a trial of the OX40 agonist ivuxolimab. The origin of the receptors is an adult with an advanced solid tumor such as melanoma, head and neck, liver or kidney cancer.

This clone was seen a handful of times. V is TRBV28 and J is TRBJ1-5; D not certain. Deletions cut 6 bases from V and 9 bases from J, with 12 bases between. CDR1 is MDHEN, CDR2 SYDVKM, per germline. The CDR3 is made up of 12 amino acids. CDR3 loop: CASSPFLGPQHF. CDR3 bases: TGTGCCAGCAGCCCTTTCCTCGGGCCCCAGCATTTT. The full variable domain, its missing parts supplied by reference TRBV28 and TRBJ1-5, is DVKVTQSSRYLVKRTGEKVFLECVQDMDHENMFWYRQDPGLGLRLIYFSYDVKMKEKGDIPEGYSVSREKKERFSLILESASTNQTSMYLCASSPFLGPQHFGDGTRLSIL.

V usage is TRBV9 and J usage is TRBJ1-1; no reliable D call. Germline CDR1 and CDR2: SGDLS and YYNGEE. CDR3 size: 14 residues. V was pared by 0 bases and J by 9 bases, with 15 bases between. Here the CDR3 DNA reads TGTGCCAGCAGCGTAGTCCGTATAGGGATGCAAGCTTTCTTT. Protein: CASSVVRIGMQAFF.

The chain links TRBV5-4 to TRBJ1-2, with 8 bases fitting TRBD1. Per germline, CDR1 SGHNT and CDR2 YYREEE (reference sequence). The CDR3 totals 14 residues. J gave up 4 bases and V 0 bases, and 2 bases lay outside the gene matches. The CDR3 region has the DNA TGTGCCAGCAGCTTGGCCGACAGGGGCTATGGCTACACCTTC. This sequence encodes CASSLADRGYGYTF.

This chain links TRBV5-6 with TRBJ1-2; 8 positions match TRBD1. This CDR3 has 13 amino acids. Germline CDR1 is SGHDT and CDR2 is YYEEEE. V dropped 4 bases and J dropped 5; count of bases not matched to a gene: 4. CDR3 nucleotides: TGTGCCAGCAGCCACCGACAGGGGTATGGCTACACCTTC. This sequence encodes CASSHRQGYGYTF.

This clone has only one observation. V usage is TRBV25-1 and J usage is TRBJ2-7; D tentatively reads TRBD1 or TRBD2 (5 bases each). The CDR3 loop spans 16 amino acids. Germline V lookup: CDR1 MGHDK, CDR2 SYGVNS. V lost 4 bases and J lost 4, with 20 bases in between. The CDR3 here is CASSAHRTGPGYEQYF. In DNA form, the CDR3 reads TGTGCCAGCAGTGCCCACAGGACGGGGCCTGGGTACGAGCAGTACTTC.